Each of the 16 T cell receptor beta chains below was sequenced from the same sample in a study of T cells after yellow fever vaccination. TCRdb reanalysed the 5' RACE reads using MiXCR and keeps one entry per CDR3 protein. The sample lists 300,000 to 400,000 distinct CDR3 sequences; approximately 9% were seen once. This material consisted of PBMCs, taken on the day of the first yellow fever vaccination. The receptors derive from a man younger than 35 who received the YFV17D yellow fever vaccine.

This chain connects TRBV20-1 to TRBJ1-1, with D perhaps matching TRBD1 (6 bases). V was trimmed by 1 base and J by 6 bases, leaving 15 bases between them. The CDR3 has 14 amino acids. The germline gives CDR1 DFQATT, CDR2 SNEGSKA (reference sequence). As DNA, the CDR3 is TGCAGTGCTAGAGTTACACAGGGTAATCCTGAAGCTTTCTTT. This sequence encodes CSARVTQGNPEAFF.

Details on this clonotype: This may stem from a read error, because a much larger clone lies one nucleotide away. The chain combines TRBV7-9 with TRBJ2-7, with a weak D call TRBD1 (6 bases). The CDR3 extends over 16 amino acids. In germline, CDR1 is SEHNR, CDR2 FQNEAQ (reference sequence). This chain's CDR3 is CACSLPPGHPSYEQYF. The DNA for the CDR3 is TGTGCCTGCAGCTTACCCCCGGGACACCCCTCCTACGAGCAGTACTTC.

V is TRBV7-2 and J is TRBJ2-7; TRBD1 is a possible D gene (5 bases). V was clipped by 4 bases and J by 3 bases, with 16 bases between them. The CDR3 spans 15 residues. The V gene's germline CDR1 is SGHTA and CDR2 FQGNSA. The CDR3: CASSYSSGARYEQYF. The CDR3 nucleotides read TGTGCCAGCAGCTACAGCTCTGGGGCCCGCTACGAGCAGTACTTC.

The CDR3 DNA is TGTGCCAGCAGTTTGGGACTAGCGGGGGTTCGCGAGCAGTACTTC. It codes for CASSLGLAGVREQYF. This chain links TRBV27 with TRBJ2-7, with 14 bases identical to TRBD2. The CDR3 totals 15 residues. Trimming cost V 3 bases and J 6 bases; bases outside gene matches: 4. CDR1 and CDR2 (germline): MNHEY, SMNVEV (reference sequence).

The chain employs TRBV7-9 and TRBJ2-7, with 9 bases lining up with TRBD2. The CDR3 has 11 residues. V was pared by 8 bases and J by 7 bases, with 3 bases of the junction left unmatched. Germline values: CDR1 SEHNR, CDR2 FQNEAQ (reference sequence). The CDR3 loop reads CASERGAEQYF. CDR3 sequence (DNA): TGTGCCAGCGAGCGGGGGGCTGAGCAGTACTTC.

V gene TRBV13 combines with J gene TRBJ2-3; the D is unclear. With 6 bases removed from V and 2 bases from J, the gap between germline ends came to 15 bases. This CDR3 is built from 15 residues. Germline lookup yields CDR1 PRHDT and CDR2 FYEKMQ (reference sequence). As DNA, the CDR3 is TGTGCCAGCAGTCCTCCGCGGAAGGTCACAGATACGCAGTATTTT. Translation: CASSPPRKVTDTQYF.

Points on this clonotype: A much larger clone sits a single nucleotide away, making a read error possible. The V call is TRBV6-5, the J call TRBJ2-3, with D possibly called TRBD1 or TRBD2 (6 bases each). The germline V gene has CDR1 MNHEY and CDR2 SVGAGI. There are 16 residues in the CDR3. CDR3 protein: CASNYSRGAGTDTQYF. The CDR3 DNA follows: TGTGCCAGCAATTACTCGAGGGGGGCGGGCACAGATACGCAGTATTTT.

The chain combines TRBV10-3 with TRBJ1-2; 10 nucleotides agree with TRBD1. There are 14 residues in the CDR3. Per the germline V gene, CDR1 is ENHRY and CDR2 is SYGVKD. Germline trimming cut 4 bases from V and 4 bases from J; bases unmatched to any gene: 3. The CDR3 here is CAISGQGAGYGYTF. The CDR3 region has the DNA TGTGCCATCAGTGGACAGGGGGCAGGCTATGGCTACACCTTC.

In this sample, this clonotype turned up a few times. The chain couples TRBV4-1 to TRBJ1-1, with D maybe TRBD1 (5 bases). V was clipped by 3 bases and J by 0 bases, with 14 bases between them. Germline V gene lookup returns CDR1 MGHRA and CDR2 YSYEKL. CDR3 length: 16 amino acids. The CDR3: CASSQGTGSLNTEAFF. CDR3 DNA sequence: TGCGCCAGCAGCCAGGGAACAGGAAGTTTGAACACTGAAGCTTTCTTT.

This clonotype was observed a handful of times. The J gene is TRBJ1-2, the V gene TRBV7-3; possible D gene TRBD1, 5 bases. V was cut by 0 bases and J by 4 bases, with 6 bases left in between. The CDR3 covers 13 residues. Germline CDR1 and CDR2: SGHTA and FQGTGA. CDR3 amino acids: CASSLTRGYGYTF. DNA of the CDR3: TGTGCCAGCAGCTTAACGAGGGGCTATGGCTACACCTTC.

This clonotype was counted between two and nine times. The rearrangement joins TRBV3-1 to TRBJ2-7; D ambiguous. CDR3 length equals 13 residues. Between the trimmed V and J ends, which lost 0 bases and 2 bases, there was a span of 5 bases. Germline V gives CDR1 LGHDT, CDR2 YNNKEL (reference sequence). For the CDR3, the DNA is TGTGCCAGCAGCCAAGATTGCACCTACGAGCAGTACTTC. It yields the protein CASSQDCTYEQYF.

This clonotype showed up many times. The chain employs TRBV19 and TRBJ2-2; 7 nucleotides line up with TRBD1. The V segment lost 3 bases and the J segment 9 bases; nucleotides outside the gene matches: 4. In germline, CDR1 is LNHDA, CDR2 SQIVND (reference sequence). The CDR3 spans 13 residues. The CDR3 DNA follows: TGTGCCAGTAGTATGACAGGGCGCCGGGAGCTGTTTTTT. This gives the protein CASSMTGRRELFF.

This chain connects TRBV4-1 to TRBJ2-3; tentative D call: TRBD1 (6 bases). This CDR3 is built from 17 residues. Looked up from germline, CDR1 is MGHRA and CDR2 is YSYEKL. Trimming cost V 5 bases and J 4 bases, with 22 bases left between them. The CDR3 loop reads CASSSEGAGDLSDTQYF. The CDR3 region has the DNA TGCGCCAGCAGCTCAGAAGGTGCAGGGGACCTCTCAGATACGCAGTATTTT.

This clonotype was seen repeatedly, ten times or more. The J gene is TRBJ2-1, the V gene TRBV5-1, with TRBD2 as a possible D gene (7 bases). Trimming removed 2 bases from V and 6 bases from J, with 15 bases in between. This CDR3 has 15 residues. CDR1 and CDR2 (germline): SGHRS, YFSETQ. This chain's CDR3 is CASSFFAGAANEQFF. DNA of the CDR3: TGCGCCAGCAGCTTTTTCGCGGGGGCCGCCAATGAGCAGTTCTTC.

The chain recombines TRBV6-5 with TRBJ2-2; D ambiguous. The CDR3 totals 15 residues. Trimming took 0 bases from V and 4 from J, leaving 9 bases between them. CDR1 is MNHEY and CDR2 is SVGAGI in the germline V gene. In nucleotides, the CDR3 is TGTGCCAGCAGTTACTCTCTGGTGGTCACCGGGGAGCTGTTTTTT. Protein product: CASSYSLVVTGELFF.

The table lists this clonotype with a few counts. V is TRBV12-3 or TRBV12-4 and J is TRBJ1-2; TRBD1 aligns across 9 bases. The CDR3 has 13 amino acids. V shed 7 bases, J shed 10 bases, and the junction held 10 bases outside the gene matches. The CDR3 DNA reads TGTGCCAGCACCCTCCGGGACAGGGCTCACTACACCTTC. It codes for CASTLRDRAHYTF.